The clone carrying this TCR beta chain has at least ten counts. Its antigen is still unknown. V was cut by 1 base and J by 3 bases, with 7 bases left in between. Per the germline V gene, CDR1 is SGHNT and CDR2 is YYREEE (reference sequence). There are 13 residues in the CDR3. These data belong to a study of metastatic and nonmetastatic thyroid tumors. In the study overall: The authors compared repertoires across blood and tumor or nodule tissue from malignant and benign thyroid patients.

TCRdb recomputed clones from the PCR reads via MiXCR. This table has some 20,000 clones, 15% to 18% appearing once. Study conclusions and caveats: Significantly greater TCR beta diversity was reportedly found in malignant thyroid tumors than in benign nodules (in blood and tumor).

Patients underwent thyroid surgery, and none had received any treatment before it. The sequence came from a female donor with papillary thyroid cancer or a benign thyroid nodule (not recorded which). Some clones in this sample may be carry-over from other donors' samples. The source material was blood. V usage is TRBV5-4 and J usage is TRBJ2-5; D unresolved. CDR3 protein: CASSLWAEETQYF. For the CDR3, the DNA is TGTGCCAGCAGCTTGTGGGCAGAAGAGACCCAGTACTTC.